The clone carrying this T cell receptor (beta chain) was seen a handful of times. The antigen remains unidentified. Attachment of unique molecular identifiers to individual cDNA molecules was performed. TCRdb redid the calling of the 5' RACE reads with MiXCR, one entry per CDR3 protein. This table has 53,000 or so distinct CDR3 sequences, roughly 12% appearing once. The data derive from a study of early T cells in non-severe SARS-CoV-2 infection. Overall study context: Sequencing of unsorted whole blood was done on bulk RNA, leaving chains unpaired. Findings and caveats of the study: Reliance on VDJdb matching favored anti-spike CD8 responses; private and CD4 specificities were missed.

Germline V lookup: CDR1 LGHNA, CDR2 YNFKEQ. CDR3 size: 18 residues. V was trimmed by 0 bases and J by 0 bases, leaving 15 bases between them. The input for sequencing was whole blood, taken at baseline. The sequence was collected from an adult who was a healthcare worker with PCR-confirmed SARS-CoV-2 infection or an uninfected control (not recorded which). The V gene is TRBV4-2, the J gene TRBJ1-3, with D possibly being TRBD1 (5 bases). CDR3 nucleotide sequence: TGTGCCAGCAGCCAAGAGGCGGCAGGGCCAACCTCTGGAAACACCATATATTTT. Encoded protein: CASSQEAAGPTSGNTIYF.